This entry lists 23 T cell receptor beta chains sequenced from one sample in a study of CD8+CD57+ T cells in acquired aplastic anemia. Genomic DNA constituted the template upon which TCR beta VDJ and CDR3 profiling was performed. Via MiXCR, TCRdb re-called the reads, giving one row per CDR3 protein. The repertoire includes 100,000 to 150,000 distinct CDR3 sequences, 45% to 60% of them detected once, and 25% to 35% sits in the top ten. Patients picked for sequencing had shown CD8+CD57+ cell expansion detected by flow cytometry. Sequenced material: sorted CD4+, CD8+, or CD8+CD57+ T cells (not recorded which) from PBMCs. The source is a human donor with aplastic anemia.

In this sample, this clonotype turned up many times. The V and J genes are TRBV2 and TRBJ1-2, with 9 bases fitting TRBD1. Germline-derived CDR1 and CDR2 are SNHLY and FYNNEI. This CDR3 spans 14 amino acids. J lost 8 bases, V lost 0 bases, and 4 bases had no gene match. DNA for the CDR3: TGTGCCAGCAGTGAAGCTATGGGACAGGGAGGCTACACCTTC. Protein sequence: CASSEAMGQGGYTF.

There are many counts of this clonotype. The V and J genes are TRBV5-1 and TRBJ1-2, with 11 bases fitting TRBD1. This CDR3 spans 13 amino acids. Germline assignment: CDR1 SGHRS and CDR2 YFSETQ. The junction had 4 bases not matched to a gene; V was cut back by 7 bases and J by 5 bases. The CDR3 reads CASGQGAEYGYTF. In DNA form, the CDR3 reads TGCGCCAGCGGACAGGGGGCTGAGTATGGCTACACCTTC.

This clonotype was seen only a few times. CDR3 in DNA: TGTGCCAGCAGTGAGGACAGCTCCCGGTTGGGCTACACCTTC. This gives the protein CASSEDSSRLGYTF. The chain recombines TRBV2 with TRBJ1-2, with D maybe TRBD1 (6 bases). Germline-derived CDR1 and CDR2 are SNHLY and FYNNEI. Trimming removed 3 bases from V and 8 bases from J, with 16 bases in between. The CDR3 extends over 14 amino acids. Based on the CDR3 plus reference TRBV2 and TRBJ1-2, the full variable domain is EPEVTQTPSHQVTQMGQEVILRCVPISNHLYFYWYRQILGQKVEFLVSFYNNEISEKSEIFDDQFSVERPDGSNFTLKIRSTKLEDSAMYFCASSEDSSRLGYTFGSGTRLTVV.

The V call is TRBV7-6, the J call TRBJ2-5; D remains unclear. CDR3 length equals 13 residues. From germline, CDR1 is SGHVS and CDR2 FNYEAQ. V was pared by 5 bases and J by 2 bases, with 9 bases between. CDR3 sequence reads: CASSPISQETQYF. The CDR3 bases are TGTGCCAGCAGCCCGATTTCACAAGAGACCCAGTACTTC.

J is TRBJ2-2 and V is TRBV24-1, with a weak D call TRBD1 (6 bases). The length of the CDR3 is 14 residues. V lost 4 bases and J 8 bases, leaving 13 bases between the germline ends. Germline V lookup: CDR1 KGHDR, CDR2 SFDVKD. For the CDR3, the DNA is TGTGCCACCAGTGACATAGGGGGTTCGGGGGAGCTGTTTTTT. Amino acids: CATSDIGGSGELFF.

The genes are TRBV7-3 and TRBJ1-6, with TRBD1 as a possible D gene (5 bases). The CDR3 spans 14 residues. CDR1 SGHTA and CDR2 FQGTGA come from the germline V gene. V was shortened by 4 bases and J by 2 bases, with 6 bases between the two germline ends. The CDR3 nucleotides read TGTGCCAGCAGCTCGGGGGCCTATAATTCACCCCTCCACTTT. This codes for CASSSGAYNSPLHF.

This clonotype was seen a single time. This chain links TRBV29-1 with TRBJ1-4, with a tentative D call TRBD1 (6 bases). The V end lost 6 bases, the J end lost 8 bases, and 16 bases lay between the germline ends. This CDR3 has 13 amino acids. Germline assignment: CDR1 SQVTM and CDR2 ANQGSEA. The CDR3 DNA reads as TGCAGCGTAGGGGACACTCCTGGGGAAAAACTGTTTTTT. Encoded protein: CSVGDTPGEKLFF.

This clonotype has only a few counts. J is TRBJ1-4 and V is TRBV10-3; TRBD1 might be the D (5 bases). V lost 5 bases to trimming and J lost 5 bases, with 15 bases between them. The CDR3 runs to 15 residues. Germline V gene sequence: CDR1 ENHRY, CDR2 SYGVKD. The CDR3 DNA follows: TGTGCCATCAGTCCTACCGGGACGGTGAATGAAAAACTGTTTTTT. This gives the protein CAISPTGTVNEKLFF.

The chain uses TRBV6-5 and TRBJ1-3; D uncertain. V lost 6 bases and J lost 6, with 6 bases in between. The CDR3 totals 11 residues. The germline V gene has CDR1 MNHEY and CDR2 SVGAGI. CDR3 in amino acids: CASRTENTIYF. Here the CDR3 DNA reads TGTGCCAGCAGAACAGAAAACACCATATATTTT.

Concerning this clonotype: A much larger clone differs by one base, so this may be a read error. The J gene is TRBJ1-1, the V gene TRBV9; D gene ambiguous. The CDR3 sequence is 12 residues long. Deletions cut 7 bases from V and 2 bases from J, with 9 bases between. Germline CDR1 and CDR2: SGDLS and YYNGEE. The CDR3 loop reads CASCAINTEAFF. The CDR3 DNA reads as TGTGCCAGCTGCGCTATTAACACTGAAGCTTTCTTT.

In this sample, this clonotype turned up a few times. J is TRBJ1-1 and V is TRBV29-1; possible D gene TRBD1, 5 bases. Trimming removed 7 bases at V and 1 base at J, with 10 bases between. Germline assignment: CDR1 SQVTM and CDR2 ANQGSEA. This CDR3 has 12 residues. Here the CDR3 DNA reads TGCAGCGCCACAACAGGGAACACTGAAGCTTTCTTT. Translation gives CSATTGNTEAFF.

The V call is TRBV2, the J call TRBJ1-1, with 7 bases that match TRBD1. CDR3 length: 15 amino acids. Losses at the gene ends were 7 bases for V and 6 bases for J; bases not matched to a gene: 14. From germline, CDR1 is SNHLY and CDR2 FYNNEI. The CDR3 is CASTFRGDRDAEAFF. CDR3 nucleotide sequence: TGTGCCAGCACCTTTAGGGGGGACAGAGACGCTGAAGCTTTCTTT.

V and J are TRBV10-3 and TRBJ1-3; a weak D match, TRBD1 (5 bases). Trimming shortened V by 5 bases and J by 7 bases, and 12 bases separated the two germline ends. Germline CDR1 reads ENHRY; CDR2 reads SYGVKD. The CDR3 totals 13 residues. CDR3 sequence reads: CAISQGWDNTIYF. The CDR3 DNA is TGTGCCATCAGTCAAGGTTGGGACAACACCATATATTTT.

This clonotype was observed at least ten times. V is TRBV20-1 and J is TRBJ2-1; 9 bases fit TRBD1. V lost 5 bases to trimming and J lost 7 bases; unmatched junction nucleotides: 12. The CDR3 loop spans 15 amino acids. Germline values: CDR1 DFQATT, CDR2 SNEGSKA (reference sequence). The CDR3 DNA reads as TGCAGTGCTGGGGGGGGACAGGGAGGATGGAATGAGCAGTTCTTC. Its protein product is CSAGGGQGGWNEQFF.

The genes are TRBV24-1 and TRBJ2-7; a weak D match, TRBD1 (6 bases). The V gene lost 4 bases and the J gene lost 2 bases, with 17 bases spanning the gap. Germline V gives CDR1 KGHDR, CDR2 SFDVKD. The CDR3 runs 16 residues. The CDR3 nucleotides are TGTGCCACCAGTGACCCCCGACAGGAAGGTACCTACGAGCAGTACTTC. Translation gives CATSDPRQEGTYEQYF.

The chain couples TRBV7-2 to TRBJ2-7; no firm D call. CDR3 length: 13 residues. The V gene lost 0 bases and the J gene lost 1 base, with 4 bases spanning the gap. Germline V lookup: CDR1 SGHTA, CDR2 FQGNSA. The CDR3 DNA reads as TGTGCCAGCAGCTTAGCCCGTTCCTACGAGCAGTACTTC. Protein: CASSLARSYEQYF.

V and J are TRBV27 and TRBJ2-7, with TRBD2 identical over 15 bases. Germline CDR1 reads MNHEY; CDR2 reads SMNVEV (reference sequence). The ends lost 4 bases at V and 12 bases at J; junction bases unmatched: 4. This CDR3 is 13 amino acids long. CDR3 in DNA: TGTGCCAGCAGTTCGGGACTAGCGGGGGGTTTGTACTTC. Translation: CASSSGLAGGLYF.

In this sample, this clonotype turned up once. The DNA of the CDR3 is TGCATTGGGATTCGTAACACTGAAGCTTTCTTT. As protein: CIGIRNTEAFF. The V call is TRBV20-1, the J call TRBJ1-1; D not certain. This CDR3 has 11 residues. The V gene's germline CDR1 is DFQATT and CDR2 SNEGSKA (reference sequence).

The V and J genes are TRBV29-1 and TRBJ1-2, with no clear D. Trimming pared 2 bases from V and 2 bases from J, leaving 9 bases between. CDR1 and CDR2 (germline): SQVTM, ANQGSEA. This CDR3 has 13 amino acids. The CDR3: CSVETARNYGYTF. The CDR3, as DNA: TGCAGCGTTGAAACTGCACGGAACTATGGCTACACCTTC.

J is TRBJ2-3 and V is TRBV2; D unclear. The germline V and J ends were trimmed by 5 bases and 8 bases, with 11 bases remaining between them. Germline CDR1 SNHLY, CDR2 FYNNEI. The CDR3 covers 12 residues. CDR3 protein: CASSSRQGTQYF. CDR3 coding DNA: TGTGCCAGCAGTTCCCGCCAAGGTACGCAGTATTTT.

This clonotype has just a few counts. V is TRBV29-1 and J is TRBJ1-2; D unresolved. This CDR3 has 13 residues. Trimming took 4 bases from V and 3 from J, leaving 12 bases between them. The germline V gene encodes CDR1 SQVTM and CDR2 ANQGSEA. The CDR3 loop reads CSVVFGSYYGYTF. The CDR3 DNA is TGCAGCGTTGTTTTCGGGAGCTACTATGGCTACACCTTC.

This clonotype has at least ten counts. V is TRBV7-6 and J is TRBJ2-2, with 13 nucleotides matching TRBD2. The CDR3 is made up of 17 amino acids. V gave up 1 base and J gave up 4 bases; unmatched junction bases: 3. CDR1 and CDR2 from the germline V gene are SGHVS and FNYEAQ. CDR3: CASSLGTSGSLTGELFF. For the CDR3, the DNA is TGTGCCAGCAGCTTAGGGACTAGCGGGAGTCTCACCGGGGAGCTGTTTTTT.

V is TRBV20-1 and J is TRBJ2-5, with 8 bases identical to TRBD2. V lost 4 bases, J lost 2 bases, and 9 bases stayed unmatched. Germline values: CDR1 DFQATT, CDR2 SNEGSKA (reference sequence). The CDR3 extends over 15 amino acids. CDR3 amino acids: CSAIVGGARQETQYF. As DNA, the CDR3 is TGCAGTGCTATAGTCGGGGGGGCGCGGCAAGAGACCCAGTACTTC.